Presented here are 8 T cell receptor beta chains from one specimen sequenced in a study of blood T cell repertoires in COVID-19 (dated by TCRdb to between 2020 and 2021). The library was made by the immunoSEQ multiplex PCR assay. The immuneACCESS repertoire file appears here via TCRdb, limited to in-frame rearrangements. These files lack a portion of the clones; in checked studies, under half of the deficit traces to unresolved V genes, and the cause of the others is not known. A total of roughly 290,000 clones appear in this sample, around nine tenths of them only once. The ten biggest clones cover 6% to 7% of the sample. Source material: PBMCs or T cells enriched from blood (not recorded which). The receptors here all came from a middle-aged woman who had recovered from COVID-19.

The rearrangement joins TRBV6-6 to TRBJ1-1; D is undetermined. The V gene's germline CDR1 is MNHNY and CDR2 SVGAGI (reference sequence). The length of the CDR3 is 15 residues. Trimming left V 2 bases short and J 5 bases short, with 15 bases between. The CDR3 DNA is TGTGCCAGCAGTTACAAGCTTGGGTCGGGAACTGAAGCTTTCTTT. It is translated as CASSYKLGSGTEAFF.

The chain couples TRBV12-2 to TRBJ2-3; the DNA was not used to check the table's D call, TRBD2. TRBV12-2 is shown as a pseudogene. The CDR3 contains 15 residues. CDR3: CASRLAGLAGESQYF. The DNA for the CDR3 is TGTGCAAGTCGCTTAGCCGGACTAGCGGGAGAATCGCAGTATTTT.

The chain employs TRBV7-2 and TRBJ2-7; 8 positions agree with TRBD2. The CDR3 is made up of 17 amino acids. The V gene's germline CDR1 is SGHTA and CDR2 FQGNSA. V was clipped by 5 bases and J by 1 base; unmatched bases: 13. The CDR3 sequence is CASSTRPSGFSSYEQYF. In DNA form, the CDR3 reads TGTGCCAGCAGCACCCGCCCTAGCGGGTTCTCTTCCTACGAGCAGTACTTC.

V is TRBV28 and J is TRBJ2-1; 9 nucleotides align to TRBD2. The V gene's germline CDR1 is MDHEN and CDR2 SYDVKM. The CDR3 covers 16 residues. V was clipped by 8 bases and J by 4 bases; unmatched bases: 12. Here the CDR3 reads CASGPKREDGYNEQFF. The CDR3 coding sequence is TGTGCCAGCGGCCCTAAGCGGGAGGATGGGTACAATGAGCAGTTCTTC.

This rearrangement joins TRBV6-2 or TRBV6-3 to TRBJ1-2; D possibly corresponds to TRBD1 (6 bases). This CDR3 region has 13 residues. In germline, CDR1 is MNHEY, CDR2 SVGEGT. Trimming removed 6 bases from V and 6 bases from J, with 14 bases in between. CDR3 sequence reads: CASSRQQGNGYTF. CDR3 bases: TGTGCCAGCAGCCGTCAACAGGGTAATGGCTACACCTTC.

This clone was seen just once. The chain recombines TRBV30 with TRBJ1-1, with D perhaps matching TRBD1 (6 bases). Trimming took off 4 bases at V and 3 bases at J, with 15 bases between the two ends. The CDR3 has 14 amino acids. CDR1 GTSNPN and CDR2 SVGIG come from the germline V gene (reference sequence). The CDR3 is CAWTRDIIYTEAFF. CDR3 sequence (DNA): TGTGCCTGGACCCGGGACATCATCTACACTGAAGCTTTCTTT.

V and J are TRBV3-1 (or the pseudogene TRBV3-2) and TRBJ2-5, with a weak D call TRBD2 (6 bases). This CDR3 region has 12 residues. Trimming pared 5 bases from V and 3 bases from J, leaving 7 bases between. Per germline, CDR1 LGHDT and CDR2 YNNKEL (reference sequence). The DNA of the CDR3 is TGTGCCAGCAGCACGGGGGAAGAGACCCAGTACTTC. It is translated as CASSTGEETQYF.

The chain combines TRBV5-1 with TRBJ1-3; 11 nucleotides align to TRBD1. V was clipped by 1 base and J by 2 bases; unmatched bases: 14. Germline V gene lookup returns CDR1 SGHRS and CDR2 YFSETQ. The CDR3 extends over 20 amino acids. CDR3 sequence: CASSLSLTGTGGAPGNTIYF. CDR3 bases: TGCGCCAGCAGCTTGAGCCTGACCGGGACAGGGGGTGCGCCTGGAAACACCATATATTTT.